This entry features one T cell receptor (beta chain) sequence. This clone appeared a single time. What antigen it recognizes has not been identified. Within one base of it there is no much larger clone, and no base qualities were kept. The sample originates from a study of blood T cell repertoires in COVID-19 (TCRdb year 2020). Study-level background: Collaborator samples came from the United States, Italy and Spain and covered acute and convalescent phases of COVID-19. Subjects who had been exposed to COVID-19, were actively infected with it, or had recovered from it provided the deeply sampled blood TCRbeta repertoires that made up the dataset. Samples were obtained from the ongoing ImmuneRACE study (first 160 participants) and from 1,254 subjects provided by 6 global collaborators. A freely available public database, intended as a resource for researchers studying the immune response to SARS-CoV-2, is where the repertoires were released. Where available, HLA class I and class II types were taken from metadata supplied by the sample provider and were not determined by assay-based typing. The prospective study material was composed of cDNA or gDNA derived from T cells, B-cell-depleted T cells, or PBMCs. The sample metadata nearly always contained a de-identified subject ID, COVID-19 status, age in years and sex.

Whole blood was collected in K2EDTA tubes by collaborating institutions according to the institutions' own protocols. For TCRbeta analysis, collaborators shipped samples as frozen whole blood, isolated PBMCs, or DNA extracted from either of those sample types. On the study overall, not on this receptor specifically: How much clinical and demographic metadata was included differed by source and by participant, and the metadata was provided uncurated.

TCRbeta CDR3 regions were amplified from genomic DNA by means of the immunoSEQ Assay, a bias-controlled multiplex PCR. Per the source publication's procedure: Within the assay, amplification of reference gene primers was used to estimate how many nucleated cells each sample contained. Sequence reads were collapsed and filtered to measure the absolute abundance of every unique TCRbeta CDR3 rearrangement. For each sample, productive Simpson clonality was calculated as the square root of Simpson's diversity index across productive rearrangements. The table was pulled from immuneACCESS by TCRdb, which kept in-frame rearrangements only. Such tables lose some clones; where checked, under half of the loss comes from unresolved V genes, and the rest has no known cause. V, J and clone size derive from that table, while D and trimming were established from the DNA sequence. Present in this sample are more than 70,000 clones, 75% to 85% of which were seen just once. The ten top clones hold 10% to 13% of the sample.

The source is a woman between 70 and 85 years old with acute or convalescent COVID-19. Source material: peripheral blood.

Here is the DNA: TGTGCCAGCAGTCCGGCCCCGGGACTTAGGGAAAAACTGTTTTTT. It encodes CASSPAPGLREKLFF. The rearranged chain carries TRBV27 and TRBJ1-4, with TRBD1 as a weak D call on 5 bases. The CDR3 measures 15 amino acids from cysteine to phenylalanine. Of the read, only the CDR3 DNA is kept; its 45 bases are in frame from base 1. For CDR1 and CDR2, the germline V gene (reference sequence) lists MNHEY and SMNVEV. Between the V and J ends, shortened by 5 bases and 8 bases respectively, the junction contains 18 bases.